The 13 T cell receptor beta chains in this list originate from one sample, sequenced in a study of beta chain features in type 1 diabetes. These receptors lack a known antigen. Expressed TCRB transcripts were sequenced because the entire RNA isolate underwent reverse transcription. Libraries were prepared by immunoSEQ multiplex PCR; TCRdb keeps only in-frame clonotypes and omits some of them. The repertoire includes about 710,000 clones, over 11% of them detected once, and roughly 0.04% sits in the top ten. Study-wide findings and caveats: Patients with Type 1 diabetes showed moderately but significantly shorter TCRB CDR3s in all four CD4+ subsets.

Sequenced: naive CD4+ T cells from blood. The receptors were sampled from a man aged 18 to 30 with type 1 diabetes.

This clone turned up a few times. The chain carries TRBV30 and TRBJ2-7; D possibly corresponds to TRBD2 (5 bases). CDR1 is GTSNPN and CDR2 is SVGIG in the germline V gene (reference sequence). This CDR3 is built from 13 residues. The germline V and J ends were trimmed by 2 bases and 5 bases, with 13 bases remaining between them. The CDR3 reads CAWSKGVQDEQYF. DNA for the CDR3: TGTGCCTGGAGTAAGGGAGTCCAGGACGAGCAGTACTTC.

The chain couples TRBV4-3 to TRBJ2-3, with 7 bases aligning to TRBD2. This CDR3 has 16 residues. V shed 4 bases and J 6 bases; nucleotides not matched to a gene: 13. Germline lookup yields CDR1 LGHNA and CDR2 YSLEER. The CDR3 bases are TGCGCCAGCAGCCCGCTGAAGACTAGCCGGGAGGATACGCAGTATTTT. Translation gives CASSPLKTSREDTQYF.

The V gene is TRBV30, the J gene TRBJ2-7; D is unresolved. The CDR3 has 16 amino acids. V shed 4 bases and J shed 0 bases, with 19 bases lying between them. Germline loops: CDR1 GTSNPN, CDR2 SVGIG (reference sequence). CDR3: CAWTYKRTAPSYEQYF. The CDR3 bases are TGTGCCTGGACATATAAGAGGACCGCCCCCTCCTACGAGCAGTACTTC.

The chain links TRBV28 to TRBJ1-2; D is ambiguous. The V gene lost 6 bases and the J gene lost 7 bases, with 24 bases spanning the gap. The germline V gene has CDR1 MDHEN and CDR2 SYDVKM. This CDR3 spans 16 amino acids. The CDR3 nucleotides are TGTGCCAGCAGCGTGAGTGGGGTGGGTTCCCTCGGTGGCTACACCTTC. This encodes CASSVSGVGSLGGYTF.

CDR3 region: CASSELAANYGYTF. CDR3 sequence (DNA): TGTGCCAGCAGTGAATTGGCGGCAAACTATGGCTACACCTTC. The chain employs TRBV7-2 and TRBJ1-2; no reliable D call. Germline CDR1 and CDR2: SGHTA and FQGNSA. The CDR3 length is 14 residues. The V gene lost 6 bases and the J gene lost 2 bases, with 13 bases spanning the gap.

V gene TRBV5-1 combines with J gene TRBJ1-6; tentatively, D is TRBD1 (5 bases). Germline V lookup: CDR1 SGHRS, CDR2 YFSETQ. CDR3 length equals 15 residues. Trimming cost V 0 bases and J 7 bases, with 11 bases left between them. The CDR3 spells CASSLEAGMNSPLHF. DNA of the CDR3: TGCGCCAGCAGCTTGGAAGCAGGGATGAATTCACCCCTCCACTTT.

This clone has more than one count but fewer than ten. The chain employs TRBV28 and TRBJ1-1; D ambiguous. V was cut by 7 bases and J by 5 bases, with 14 bases left in between. CDR1 MDHEN and CDR2 SYDVKM come from the germline V gene. The CDR3 is 13 residues long. CDR3 loop: CASTHGVTTEAFF. CDR3 nucleotide sequence: TGTGCCAGCACCCACGGGGTTACAACTGAAGCTTTCTTT.

This clone is a singleton in its sample. This chain connects TRBV18 to TRBJ1-1; D gene unclear. Germline loops: CDR1 KGHSH, CDR2 LQKENI. The V end was cut by 2 bases, the J end by 7 bases, with 11 bases between. The CDR3 sequence is 13 residues long. For the CDR3, the DNA is TGTGCCAGCTCACCAGGTCTGAACTATGAAGCTTTCTTT. Translation: CASSPGLNYEAFF.

V is TRBV4-3 and J is TRBJ1-1; D is possibly TRBD1 (6 bases). The CDR3 is made up of 15 amino acids. The V end lost 3 bases, the J end lost 0 bases, and 11 bases lay between the germline ends. CDR1 is LGHNA, CDR2 YSLEER, per germline. The CDR3, as DNA: TGCGCCAGCAGCCACACCAGGGGCTTGAACACTGAAGCTTTCTTT. This gives the protein CASSHTRGLNTEAFF.

The V gene is TRBV5-1, the J gene TRBJ2-7; 8 bases map to TRBD1. Looked up from germline, CDR1 is SGHRS and CDR2 is YFSETQ. CDR3 length equals 14 residues. The ends lost 0 bases at V and 5 bases at J; junction bases unmatched: 4. The CDR3 nucleotides are TGCGCCAGCAGCTTGGCCGGACAGGGCCACGAGCAGTACTTC. Residues: CASSLAGQGHEQYF. Using reference TRBV5-1 and TRBJ2-7 for the parts outside the CDR3, the full variable domain is KAGVTQTPRYLIKTRGQQVTLSCSPISGHRSVSWYQQTPGQGLQFLFEYFSETQRNKGNFPGRFSGRQFSNSRSEMNVSTLELGDSALYLCASSLAGQGHEQYFGPGTRLTVT.

This chain links TRBV15 with TRBJ1-5; 8 bases align to TRBD1. With 9 bases clipped from V and 4 bases from J, the junction kept 8 bases outside the gene matches. Germline loops: CDR1 LNHNV, CDR2 YYDKDF (reference sequence). The CDR3 sequence is 14 residues long. CDR3 residues: CATTRGLPNQPQHF. As DNA, the CDR3 is TGTGCCACGACCAGGGGGCTTCCTAATCAGCCCCAGCATTTT.

The chain joins TRBV10-3 to TRBJ2-7, with D perhaps matching TRBD2 (5 bases). V lost 2 bases and J 0 bases, leaving 11 bases between the germline ends. This CDR3 has 15 residues. Germline V gene data show CDR1 as ENHRY and CDR2 as SYGVKD. DNA of the CDR3: TGTGCCATCAGTGAGACCCGGGGTTCCTCCTACGAGCAGTACTTC. Residues: CAISETRGSSYEQYF.

This chain connects TRBV15 to TRBJ2-4; the match to TRBD2 covers 7 bases. V lost 1 base, J lost 5 bases, and 8 bases stayed unmatched. The CDR3 runs 16 residues. The germline V gene encodes CDR1 LNHNV and CDR2 YYDKDF (reference sequence). The CDR3 DNA follows: TGTGCCACCAGCAGAGGGGTGGGGAGGGCAGAAAACATTCAGTACTTC. Translation gives CATSRGVGRAENIQYF.